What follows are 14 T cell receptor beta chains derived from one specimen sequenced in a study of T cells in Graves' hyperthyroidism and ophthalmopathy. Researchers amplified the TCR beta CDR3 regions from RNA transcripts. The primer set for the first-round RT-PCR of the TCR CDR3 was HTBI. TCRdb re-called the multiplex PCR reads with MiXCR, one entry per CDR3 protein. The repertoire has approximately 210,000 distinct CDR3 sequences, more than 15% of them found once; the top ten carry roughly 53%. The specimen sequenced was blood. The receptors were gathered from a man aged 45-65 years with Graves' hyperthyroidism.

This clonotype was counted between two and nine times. Written as DNA, the CDR3 is TGCAGTGCTAGCATCCAATCGGGGGAGACCCAGTACTTC. Translated: CSASIQSGETQYF. The chain joins TRBV20-1 to TRBJ2-5; D might be TRBD2 (5 bases). This CDR3 is built from 13 residues. In germline, CDR1 is DFQATT, CDR2 SNEGSKA (reference sequence). The germline V and J ends were trimmed by 3 bases and 5 bases, with 13 bases remaining between them.

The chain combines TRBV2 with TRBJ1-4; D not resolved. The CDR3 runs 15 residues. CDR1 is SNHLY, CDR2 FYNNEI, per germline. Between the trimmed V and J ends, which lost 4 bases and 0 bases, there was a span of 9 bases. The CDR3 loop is CASSVGRPTNEKLFF. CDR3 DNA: TGTGCCAGCAGTGTTGGACGGCCAACTAATGAAAAACTGTTTTTT.

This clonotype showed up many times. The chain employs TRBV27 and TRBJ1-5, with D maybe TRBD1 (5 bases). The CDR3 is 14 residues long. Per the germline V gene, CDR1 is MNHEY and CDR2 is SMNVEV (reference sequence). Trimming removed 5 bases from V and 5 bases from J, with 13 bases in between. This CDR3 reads CASSPLGGDQPQHF. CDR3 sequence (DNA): TGTGCCAGCAGTCCCCTAGGAGGGGATCAGCCCCAGCATTTT.

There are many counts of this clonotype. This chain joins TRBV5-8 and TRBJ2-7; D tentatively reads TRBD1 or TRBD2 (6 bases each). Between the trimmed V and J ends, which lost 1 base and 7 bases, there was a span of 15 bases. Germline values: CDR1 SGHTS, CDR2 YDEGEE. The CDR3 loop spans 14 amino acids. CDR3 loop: CASSLMWGAREQYF. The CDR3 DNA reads TGTGCCAGCAGCTTGATGTGGGGGGCTCGTGAGCAGTACTTC.

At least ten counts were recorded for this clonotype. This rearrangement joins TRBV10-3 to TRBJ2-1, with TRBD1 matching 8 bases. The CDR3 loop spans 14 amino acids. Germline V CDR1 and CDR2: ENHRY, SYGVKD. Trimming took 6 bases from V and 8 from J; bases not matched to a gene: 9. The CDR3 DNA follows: TGTGCCATCAGGACGGGACAGGCATGGGATGAGCAGTTCTTC. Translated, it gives CAIRTGQAWDEQFF.

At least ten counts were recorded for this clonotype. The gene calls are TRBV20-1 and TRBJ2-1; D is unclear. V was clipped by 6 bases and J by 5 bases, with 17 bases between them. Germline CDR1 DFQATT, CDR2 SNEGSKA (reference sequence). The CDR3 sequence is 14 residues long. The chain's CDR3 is CSAPRLGRDNEQFF. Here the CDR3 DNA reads TGCAGTGCCCCTAGGCTTGGTAGAGACAATGAGCAGTTCTTC.

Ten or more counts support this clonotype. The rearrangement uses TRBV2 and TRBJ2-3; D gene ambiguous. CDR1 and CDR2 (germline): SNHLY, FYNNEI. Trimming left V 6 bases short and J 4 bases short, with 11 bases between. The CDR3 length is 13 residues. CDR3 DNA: TGTGCCAGCAGCCGACCCGGGCCAGATACGCAGTATTTT. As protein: CASSRPGPDTQYF.

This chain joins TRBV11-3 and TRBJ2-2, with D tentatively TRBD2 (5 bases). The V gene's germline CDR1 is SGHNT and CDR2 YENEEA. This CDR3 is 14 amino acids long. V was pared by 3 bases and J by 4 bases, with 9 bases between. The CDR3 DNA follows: TGTGCCAGCAGCTTTCCTAGCTCCACCGGGGAGCTGTTTTTT. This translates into CASSFPSSTGELFF.

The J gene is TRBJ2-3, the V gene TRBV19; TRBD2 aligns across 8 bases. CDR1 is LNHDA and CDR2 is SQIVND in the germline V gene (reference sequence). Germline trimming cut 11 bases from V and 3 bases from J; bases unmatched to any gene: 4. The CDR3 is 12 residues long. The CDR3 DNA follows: TGTGCCGCGGGACTAGGGACAGATACGCAGTATTTT. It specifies CAAGLGTDTQYF.

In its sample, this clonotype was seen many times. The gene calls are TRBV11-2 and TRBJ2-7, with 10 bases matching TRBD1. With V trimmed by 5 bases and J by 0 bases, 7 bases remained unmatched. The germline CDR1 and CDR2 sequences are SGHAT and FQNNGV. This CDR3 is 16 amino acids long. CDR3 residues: CASSTQRDRGSYEQYF. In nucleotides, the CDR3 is TGTGCCAGCAGCACCCAAAGGGACAGGGGCTCCTACGAGCAGTACTTC. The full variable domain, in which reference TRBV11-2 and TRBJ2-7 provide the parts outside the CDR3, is EAGVAQSPRYKIIEKRQSVAFWCNPISGHATLYWYQQILGQGPKLLIQFQNNGVVDDSQLPKDRFSAERLKGVDSTLKIQPAKLEDSAVYLCASSTQRDRGSYEQYFGPGTRLTVT.

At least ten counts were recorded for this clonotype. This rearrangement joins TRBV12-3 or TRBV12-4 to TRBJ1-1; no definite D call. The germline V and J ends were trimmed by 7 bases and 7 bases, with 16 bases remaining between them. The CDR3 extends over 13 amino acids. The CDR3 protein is CASTGTWGFEAFF. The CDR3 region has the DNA TGTGCCAGCACGGGAACCTGGGGTTTTGAAGCTTTCTTT.

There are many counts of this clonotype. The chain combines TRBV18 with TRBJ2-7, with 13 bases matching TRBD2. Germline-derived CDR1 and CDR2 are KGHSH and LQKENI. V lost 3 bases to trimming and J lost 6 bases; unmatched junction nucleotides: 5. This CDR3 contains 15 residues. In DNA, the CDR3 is TGTGCCAGCTCACCTACTAGCGGGAGGGCCTCCGAGCAGTACTTC. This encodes CASSPTSGRASEQYF.

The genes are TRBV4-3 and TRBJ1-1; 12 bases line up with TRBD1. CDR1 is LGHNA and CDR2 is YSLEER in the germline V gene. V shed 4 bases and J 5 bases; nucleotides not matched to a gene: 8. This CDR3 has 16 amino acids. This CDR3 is CASSPGTGGVGTEAFF. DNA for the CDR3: TGCGCCAGCAGCCCTGGGACAGGGGGCGTAGGTACTGAAGCTTTCTTT.

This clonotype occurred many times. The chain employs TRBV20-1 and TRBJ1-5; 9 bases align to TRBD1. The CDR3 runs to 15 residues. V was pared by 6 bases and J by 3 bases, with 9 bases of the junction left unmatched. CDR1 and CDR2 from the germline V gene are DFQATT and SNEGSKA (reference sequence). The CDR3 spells CSAADRGRDNQPQHF. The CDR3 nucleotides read TGCAGTGCAGCAGACAGGGGGAGGGACAATCAGCCCCAGCATTTT.